This T cell receptor beta chain was identified in a study of identical twins. One entry per CDR3 protein results from TCRdb running MiXCR on the 5' RACE reads. The table includes approximately 230,000 distinct CDR3 sequences, more than 12% detected once. At least ten counts were recorded for this clonotype. The germline gives CDR1 SEHNR, CDR2 FQNEAQ (reference sequence). V gave up 1 base and J gave up 6 bases, with 7 bases separating them. CDR3 length equals 13 residues. The chain is built from TRBV7-9 and TRBJ1-5, with D uncertain. Material for sequencing was memory (CD45RO+) T cells sorted from blood. The receptor comes from a young woman in good health. As DNA, the CDR3 is TGTGCCAGCAGCTTAGGGTCTAGTCAGCCCCAGCATTTT. It codes for CASSLGSSQPQHF.